The 19 T cell receptor beta chains in this list originate from one sample, sequenced in a study of T cell responses to AZD1222 COVID-19 vaccine. Sequencing was performed with immunoSEQ multiplex PCR; in TCRdb, only in-frame clones are kept and a portion is missing. The sample has around 180,000 clones, about nine tenths seen once. This specimen consisted of peripheral blood, obtained on day 0 of AZD1222 vaccination. The receptors originated from an adult in good health.

V gene TRBV7-9 combines with J gene TRBJ2-7; possible D gene TRBD2, 6 bases. Trimming removed 6 bases at V and 3 bases at J, with 9 bases between. The germline gives CDR1 SEHNR, CDR2 FQNEAQ (reference sequence). The CDR3 has 12 residues. The CDR3 coding sequence is TGTGCCAGCAGTTACGGGGGCTACGAGCAGTACTTC. This gives the protein CASSYGGYEQYF. The complete variable domain, with remaining parts taken from reference TRBV7-9 and TRBJ2-7, reads DTGVSQNPRHKITKRGQNVTFRCDPISEHNRLYWYRQTLGQGPEFLTYFQNEAQLEKSRLLSDRFSAERPKGSFSTLEIQRTEQGDSAMYLCASSYGGYEQYFGPGTRLTVT.

This clone was observed a single time. The chain has TRBV5-8 and TRBJ2-1; a possible D gene is TRBD2 (5 bases). From germline, CDR1 is SGHTS and CDR2 YDEGEE. CDR3 length: 14 residues. The V gene lost 1 base and the J gene lost 2 bases, with 7 bases spanning the gap. The CDR3 is CASSLSGPYNEQFF. CDR3 sequence (DNA): TGTGCCAGCAGCTTGAGCGGACCCTACAATGAGCAGTTCTTC. The full variable domain, completed using reference TRBV5-8 and TRBJ2-1, is EAGVTQSPTHLIKTRGQQATLRCSPISGHTSVYWYQQALGLGLQFLLWYDEGEERNRGNFPPRFSGRQFPNYSSELNVNALELEDSALYLCASSLSGPYNEQFFGPGTRLTVL.

This chain connects TRBV15 to TRBJ2-1, with D unresolved. Looked up from germline, CDR1 is LNHNV and CDR2 is YYDKDF (reference sequence). The CDR3 loop spans 17 amino acids. V was clipped by 0 bases and J by 0 bases, with 12 bases between them. The CDR3 sequence is CATSRDRAGSSYNEQFF. In DNA form, the CDR3 reads TGTGCCACCAGCAGAGATCGGGCAGGCAGCTCCTACAATGAGCAGTTCTTC.

The rearrangement joins TRBV5-1 to TRBJ2-2, with TRBD2 matching over 15 bases. This CDR3 is built from 18 residues. Germline CDR1 is SGHRS and CDR2 is YFSETQ. The J segment lost 6 bases and the V segment lost 3 bases, leaving 9 bases of the junction unmatched. DNA for the CDR3: TGCGCCAGCAGCTCCCCGGGACTAGCGGGAGGAGGGCCCGGGGAGCTGTTTTTT. Translated: CASSSPGLAGGGPGELFF.

For the CDR3, the DNA is TGTGCCGTTACAGGGACACCGAACACTGAAGCTTTCTTT. Protein sequence: CAVTGTPNTEAFF. The chain uses TRBV19 and TRBJ1-1; D might be TRBD1 (6 bases). Germline V CDR1 and CDR2: LNHDA, SQIVND (reference sequence). V lost 11 bases to trimming and J lost 1 base, with 14 bases between them. The CDR3 spans 13 residues.

The rearrangement joins TRBV6-2 or TRBV6-3 to TRBJ1-3; 9 bases align to TRBD1. Germline V gene lookup returns CDR1 MNHEY and CDR2 SVGEGT. The CDR3 consists of 15 residues. V gave up 4 bases and J gave up 4 bases; unmatched junction bases: 5. The CDR3 reads CASSFDRGTGNTIYF. The CDR3 DNA follows: TGTGCCAGCAGTTTCGACAGGGGGACCGGAAACACCATATATTTT.

The CDR3, as DNA: TGCAGCGGGGGTAACACTGAAGCTTTCTTT. This gives the protein CSGGNTEAFF. The genes are TRBV29-1 and TRBJ1-1, with D uncertain. Germline CDR1 reads SQVTM; CDR2 reads ANQGSEA. Trimming cost V 7 bases and J 2 bases, with 5 bases left between them. CDR3 length: 10 amino acids.

This chain uses TRBV19 with TRBJ1-1; D is unclear. Germline V lookup: CDR1 LNHDA, CDR2 SQIVND (reference sequence). V lost 4 bases, J lost 4 bases, and 10 bases lay in between. The CDR3 has 13 residues. The CDR3 spells CASSTQAGTEAFF. Written as DNA, the CDR3 is TGTGCCAGTAGTACCCAGGCTGGCACTGAAGCTTTCTTT.

The chain links TRBV3-1 (or the pseudogene TRBV3-2) to TRBJ2-3; 9 bases agree with TRBD2. Germline CDR1 is LGHDT and CDR2 is YNNKEL (reference sequence). The CDR3 contains 16 residues. The V gene end was trimmed by 3 bases and the J gene end by 5 bases; junction bases not matched to a gene: 9. CDR3: CASSQGSGSGGDTQYF. CDR3 in DNA: TGTGCCAGCAGCCAGGGTAGCGGGAGCGGAGGAGATACGCAGTATTTT.

The chain joins TRBV20-1 to TRBJ1-2; D is unresolved. Germline CDR1 DFQATT, CDR2 SNEGSKA (reference sequence). The CDR3 runs 10 residues. V was trimmed by 0 bases and J by 6 bases, leaving 2 bases between them. CDR3 bases: TGCAGTGCTAGAGAGGATGGCTACACCTTC. Protein product: CSAREDGYTF.

This clone was seen once. The chain recombines TRBV19 with TRBJ2-7; D perhaps matches TRBD1 (6 bases). V shed 5 bases and J shed 3 bases, with 17 bases lying between them. CDR1 LNHDA and CDR2 SQIVND come from the germline V gene (reference sequence). The CDR3 spans 15 residues. CDR3 DNA: TGTGCCAGTAGTCACCCTGGGGGCCGGGGCTACGAGCAGTACTTC. Protein sequence: CASSHPGGRGYEQYF.

This chain links TRBV5-1 with TRBJ1-2, with D uncertain. The ends were cut back, 0 bases at V and 0 bases at J, with 6 bases in the middle. This CDR3 is 14 amino acids long. From germline, CDR1 is SGHRS and CDR2 YFSETQ. CDR3 protein: CASSLAAANYGYTF. CDR3 nucleotide sequence: TGCGCCAGCAGCTTGGCCGCAGCTAACTATGGCTACACCTTC.

The V and J genes are TRBV23-1 and TRBJ2-1, with 10 bases fitting TRBD2. TRBV23-1 is an ORF; its function is uncertain. The V gene end was trimmed by 4 bases and the J gene end by 7 bases; junction bases not matched to a gene: 16. The CDR3 length is 18 residues. CDR3 region: CASSPRGLAFPGSNEQFF. CDR3 nucleotides: TGCGCCAGCAGTCCCCGGGGACTAGCGTTCCCCGGCTCGAATGAGCAGTTCTTC.

In its sample, this clone was seen once. CDR3 DNA: TGTGCCAGCAGCTCCCGACGAGCGGGAACAAGATCCTACGAGCAGTACTTC. Translating gives CASSSRRAGTRSYEQYF. The chain joins TRBV28 to TRBJ2-7, with 7 positions matching TRBD2. CDR1 is MDHEN and CDR2 is SYDVKM in the germline V gene. The CDR3 is 17 amino acids. V shed 6 bases and J 1 base; nucleotides not matched to a gene: 15.

With regard to this clone: The conserved closing phenylalanine or tryptophan is absent in this CDR3, likely reflecting a read error. It is unclear where the CDR3 begins or ends on the DNA, so no DNA is shown, and the CDR3 is as TCRdb lists it. CDR3 protein: CASSPNRDRGLVS. The chain couples TRBV11-2 to TRBJ2-7; no DNA check was done on the table's D call, TRBD1. The CDR3 has 13 residues if both end residues are counted. Germline V gives CDR1 SGHAT, CDR2 FQNNGV.

This sequence joins TRBV6-5 and TRBJ2-3; 8 nucleotides match TRBD2. The V gene end was trimmed by 6 bases and the J gene end by 2 bases; junction bases not matched to a gene: 7. Per the germline V gene, CDR1 is MNHEY and CDR2 is SVGAGI. The CDR3 is made up of 15 amino acids. Here the CDR3 DNA reads TGTGCCAGCAGCAAGTTACTAGCGGCCACAGATACGCAGTATTTT. Its translation is CASSKLLAATDTQYF.

V usage is TRBV7-2 and J usage is TRBJ2-2, with a weak D call TRBD2 (5 bases). The germline V and J ends were trimmed by 7 bases and 0 bases, with 15 bases remaining between them. This CDR3 is built from 16 residues. CDR1 and CDR2 (germline): SGHTA, FQGNSA. The CDR3 nucleotides read TGTGCCAGCACCCCTGCGGCGGGCTCGAACACCGGGGAGCTGTTTTTT. It translates to CASTPAAGSNTGELFF.

The chain has TRBV28 and TRBJ2-7; TRBD1 agrees at 10 bases. CDR3 size: 17 residues. V lost 2 bases, J lost 8 bases, and 15 bases stayed unmatched. Germline CDR1 reads MDHEN; CDR2 reads SYDVKM. The DNA of the CDR3 is TGTGCCAGCAGTTTAAATGGGTTGGGACAGGGGATCTTACAGCAGTACTTC. Amino acids: CASSLNGLGQGILQQYF. The complete variable domain, with remaining parts taken from reference TRBV28 and TRBJ2-7, reads DVKVTQSSRYLVKRTGEKVFLECVQDMDHENMFWYRQDPGLGLRLIYFSYDVKMKEKGDIPEGYSVSREKKERFSLILESASTNQTSMYLCASSLNGLGQGILQQYFGPGTRLTVT.

The rearrangement links TRBV25-1 to TRBJ1-3; 9 positions match TRBD1. Per germline, CDR1 MGHDK and CDR2 SYGVNS. Losses at the gene ends were 0 bases for V and 8 bases for J; bases not matched to a gene: 5. The CDR3 loop spans 15 amino acids. The DNA for the CDR3 is TGTGCCAGCAGTGAATATACAGGGGGCTGGGACACCATATATTTT. Protein sequence: CASSEYTGGWDTIYF.